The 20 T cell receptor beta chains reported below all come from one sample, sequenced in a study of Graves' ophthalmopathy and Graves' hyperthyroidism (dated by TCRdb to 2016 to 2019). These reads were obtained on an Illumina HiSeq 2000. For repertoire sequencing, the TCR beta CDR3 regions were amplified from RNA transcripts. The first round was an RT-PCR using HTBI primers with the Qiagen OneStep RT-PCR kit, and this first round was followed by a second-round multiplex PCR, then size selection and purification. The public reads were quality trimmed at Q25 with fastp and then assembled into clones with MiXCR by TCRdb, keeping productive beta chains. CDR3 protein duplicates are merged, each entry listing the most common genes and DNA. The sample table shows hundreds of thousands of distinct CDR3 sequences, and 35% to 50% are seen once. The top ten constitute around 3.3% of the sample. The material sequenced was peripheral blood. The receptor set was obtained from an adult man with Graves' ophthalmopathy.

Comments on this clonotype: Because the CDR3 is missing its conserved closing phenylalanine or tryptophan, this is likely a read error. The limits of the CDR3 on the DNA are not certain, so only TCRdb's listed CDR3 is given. CDR3 region: CASSPRAQGA. This sequence joins TRBV2 and TRBJ1-5; TRBD1 is the table's D call, not checked against the DNA. The V gene's germline CDR1 is SNHLY and CDR2 FYNNEI. The CDR3 comprises 10 residues, both ends counted.

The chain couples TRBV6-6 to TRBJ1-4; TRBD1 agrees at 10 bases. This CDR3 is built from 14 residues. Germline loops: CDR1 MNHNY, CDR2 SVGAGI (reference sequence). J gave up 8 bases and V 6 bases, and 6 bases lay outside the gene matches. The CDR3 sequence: CASRRGTGEEKLFF. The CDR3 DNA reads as TGTGCCAGCAGACGAGGGACAGGGGAGGAAAAACTGTTTTTT.

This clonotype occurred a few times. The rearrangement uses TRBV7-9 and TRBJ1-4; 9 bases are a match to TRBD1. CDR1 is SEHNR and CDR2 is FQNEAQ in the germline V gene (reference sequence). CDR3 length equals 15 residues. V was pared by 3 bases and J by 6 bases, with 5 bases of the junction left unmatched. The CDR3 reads CASSFNRGQYEKLFF. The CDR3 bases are TGTGCCAGCAGCTTCAACAGGGGGCAGTATGAAAAACTGTTTTTT.

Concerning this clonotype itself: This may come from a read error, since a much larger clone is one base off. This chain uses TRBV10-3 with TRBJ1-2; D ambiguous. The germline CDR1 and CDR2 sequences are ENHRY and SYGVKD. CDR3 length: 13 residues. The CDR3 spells CASSLSDAYGYTF. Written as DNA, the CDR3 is TGTGCCAGCAGTTTGTCCGATGCCTATGGCTACACCTTC.

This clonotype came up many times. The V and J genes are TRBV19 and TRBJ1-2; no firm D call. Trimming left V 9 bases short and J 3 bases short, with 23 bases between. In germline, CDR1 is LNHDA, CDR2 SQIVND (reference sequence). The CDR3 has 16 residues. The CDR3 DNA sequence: TGTGCCAGCGCGGACGGATCCCCACTATCATACTATGGCTACACCTTC. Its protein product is CASADGSPLSYYGYTF.

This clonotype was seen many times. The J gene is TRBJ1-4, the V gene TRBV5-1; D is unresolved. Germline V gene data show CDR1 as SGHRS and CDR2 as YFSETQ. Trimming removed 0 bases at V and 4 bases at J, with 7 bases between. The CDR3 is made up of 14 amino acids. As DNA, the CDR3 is TGCGCCAGCAGCTTGGCCGCAGATAATGAAAAACTGTTTTTT. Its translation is CASSLAADNEKLFF.

The CDR3 region is CASSKGLRTDTQYF. DNA of the CDR3: TGTGCCAGTAGCAAGGGACTACGCACAGATACGCAGTATTTT. The chain joins TRBV19 to TRBJ2-3, with 7 bases identical to TRBD2. V lost 6 bases and J lost 1; bases outside the gene matches: 4. CDR1 and CDR2 (germline): LNHDA, SQIVND (reference sequence). CDR3 size: 14 residues.

CDR3 loop: CASSVRGPQETQYF. The CDR3 bases are TGTGCCAGCAGTGTACGAGGGCCTCAGGAGACCCAGTACTTC. V is TRBV2 and J is TRBJ2-5; perhaps TRBD2 as D (5 bases). This CDR3 comprises 14 residues. V was clipped by 4 bases and J by 5 bases, with 14 bases between them. Germline CDR1 SNHLY, CDR2 FYNNEI.

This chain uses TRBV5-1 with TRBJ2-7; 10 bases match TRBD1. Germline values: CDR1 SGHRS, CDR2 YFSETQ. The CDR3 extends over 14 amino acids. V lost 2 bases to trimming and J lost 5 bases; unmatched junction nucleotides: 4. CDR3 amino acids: CASSFGQGGHEQYF. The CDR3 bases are TGCGCCAGCAGCTTCGGACAGGGGGGTCACGAGCAGTACTTC.

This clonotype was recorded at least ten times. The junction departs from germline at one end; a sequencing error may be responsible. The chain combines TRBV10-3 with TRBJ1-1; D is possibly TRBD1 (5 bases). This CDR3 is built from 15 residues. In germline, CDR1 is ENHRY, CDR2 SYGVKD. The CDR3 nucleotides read TGTGCCAGCAGTTACTCGAGTGTCCAGGGAAAAGGAGCTTTCTTT. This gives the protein CASSYSSVQGKGAFF.

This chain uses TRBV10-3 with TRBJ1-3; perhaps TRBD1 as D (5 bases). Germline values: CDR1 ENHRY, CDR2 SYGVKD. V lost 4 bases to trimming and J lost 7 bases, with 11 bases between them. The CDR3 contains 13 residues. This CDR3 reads CAISVDSGNTIYF. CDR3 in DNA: TGTGCCATCAGTGTCGACAGCGGGAACACCATATATTTT.

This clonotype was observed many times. The CDR3 DNA sequence: TGTGCCAGCAGTCCCCCCTTGCAGACCCAGTACTTC. Encoded protein: CASSPPLQTQYF. The chain couples TRBV12-3 or TRBV12-4 to TRBJ2-5; D not resolved. Trimming shortened V by 5 bases and J by 6 bases, and 10 bases separated the two germline ends. This CDR3 contains 12 residues.

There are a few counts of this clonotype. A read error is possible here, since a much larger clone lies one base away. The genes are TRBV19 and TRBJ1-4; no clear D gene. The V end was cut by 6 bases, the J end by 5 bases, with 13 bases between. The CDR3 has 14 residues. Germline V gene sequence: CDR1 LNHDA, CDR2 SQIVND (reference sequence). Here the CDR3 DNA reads TGTGCCAGTAGGATTGGACGGTGGAATGAAAAACTGTTTTTT. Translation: CASRIGRWNEKLFF.

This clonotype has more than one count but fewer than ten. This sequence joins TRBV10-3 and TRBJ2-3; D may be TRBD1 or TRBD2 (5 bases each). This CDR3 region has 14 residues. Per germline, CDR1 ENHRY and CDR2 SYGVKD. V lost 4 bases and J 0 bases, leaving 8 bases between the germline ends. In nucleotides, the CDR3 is TGTGCCATCAGTGGGGGGTTTAGCACAGATACGCAGTATTTT. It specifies CAISGGFSTDTQYF.

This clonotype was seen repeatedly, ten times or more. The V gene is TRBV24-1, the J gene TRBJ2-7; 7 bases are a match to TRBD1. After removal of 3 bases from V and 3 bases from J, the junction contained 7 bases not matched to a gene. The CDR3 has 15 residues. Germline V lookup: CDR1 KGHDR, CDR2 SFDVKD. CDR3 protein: CATSDPRDSGYEQYF. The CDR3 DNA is TGTGCCACCAGTGATCCCCGGGACAGTGGCTACGAGCAGTACTTC.

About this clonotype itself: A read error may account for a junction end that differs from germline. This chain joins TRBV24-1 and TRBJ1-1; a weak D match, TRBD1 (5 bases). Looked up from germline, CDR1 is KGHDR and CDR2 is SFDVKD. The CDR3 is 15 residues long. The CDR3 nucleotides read TGTGCCAGCAGTTTACCTCTTTTAAGGGGCACTGAAGCTTTCTTT. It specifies CASSLPLLRGTEAFF.

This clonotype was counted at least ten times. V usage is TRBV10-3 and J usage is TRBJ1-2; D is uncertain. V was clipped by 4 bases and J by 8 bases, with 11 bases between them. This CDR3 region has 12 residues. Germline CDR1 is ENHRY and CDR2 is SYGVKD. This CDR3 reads CAISAGGRGYTF. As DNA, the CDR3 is TGTGCCATCAGTGCGGGTGGCAGGGGCTACACCTTC.

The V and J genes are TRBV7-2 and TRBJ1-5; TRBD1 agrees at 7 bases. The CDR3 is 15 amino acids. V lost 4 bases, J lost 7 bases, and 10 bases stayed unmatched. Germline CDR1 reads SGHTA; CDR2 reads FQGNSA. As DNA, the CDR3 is TGTGCCAGCAGCTACGGACAGGCGGCCACCCAGCCCCAGCATTTT. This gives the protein CASSYGQAATQPQHF.

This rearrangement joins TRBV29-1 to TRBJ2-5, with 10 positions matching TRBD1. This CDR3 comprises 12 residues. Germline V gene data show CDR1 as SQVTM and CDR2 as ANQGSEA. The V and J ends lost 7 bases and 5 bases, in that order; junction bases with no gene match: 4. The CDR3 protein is CSAAGQGETQYF. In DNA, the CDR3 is TGCAGCGCAGCGGGACAGGGGGAGACCCAGTACTTC.

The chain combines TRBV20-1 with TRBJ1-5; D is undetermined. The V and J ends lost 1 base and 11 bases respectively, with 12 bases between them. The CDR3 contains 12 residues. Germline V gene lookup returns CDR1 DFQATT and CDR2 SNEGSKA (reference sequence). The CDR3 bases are TGCAGTGCTAGAGGGGATTCAGAGACCCAGCATTTT. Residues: CSARGDSETQHF.